The 17 T cell receptor beta chains below all came from one sample that was sequenced in a study of blood T cell repertoires in COVID-19. TCRdb keeps only in-frame clones here, not all; method: immunoSEQ multiplex PCR. The repertoire holds more than 140,000 clones, with about 86% as singletons. Sequenced input: peripheral blood. Receptors originate from a woman between 55 and 75 years old with acute or convalescent COVID-19.

This chain links TRBV6-5 with TRBJ2-7; 9 bases map to TRBD1. The trim removed 10 bases at V and 6 bases at J, leaving 10 bases unmatched. Germline lookup yields CDR1 MNHEY and CDR2 SVGAGI. CDR3 size: 13 residues. The CDR3 DNA reads TGTGCCACCGGACAGGGGAACGTCGGCGAGCAGTACTTC. Its translation: CATGQGNVGEQYF.

The J gene is TRBJ2-1, the V gene TRBV2, with 9 bases fitting TRBD2. Germline V lookup: CDR1 SNHLY, CDR2 FYNNEI. V gave up 7 bases and J gave up 9 bases; unmatched junction bases: 13. The length of the CDR3 is 15 residues. CDR3 in amino acids: CASTPGLAGPGEQFF. The CDR3 DNA reads as TGTGCCAGCACTCCGGGACTAGCAGGGCCAGGTGAGCAGTTCTTC. Full variable domain (missing parts from reference TRBV2 and TRBJ2-1): EPEVTQTPSHQVTQMGQEVILRCVPISNHLYFYWYRQILGQKVEFLVSFYNNEISEKSEIFDDQFSVERPDGSNFTLKIRSTKLEDSAMYFCASTPGLAGPGEQFFGPGTRLTVL.

V is TRBV5-1 and J is TRBJ1-1; the match to TRBD1 covers 7 bases. J was trimmed by 5 bases and V by 4 bases; bases with no gene match: 2. The germline V gene encodes CDR1 SGHRS and CDR2 YFSETQ. The CDR3 length is 12 residues. The DNA for the CDR3 is TGCGCCAGCAGCAACAGGGGAACTGAAGCTTTCTTT. Residues: CASSNRGTEAFF.

This chain links TRBV7-9 with TRBJ2-5; weak D call: TRBD1 (6 bases). The V end lost 0 bases, the J end lost 0 bases, and 11 bases lay between the germline ends. The CDR3 has 16 residues. CDR1 is SEHNR and CDR2 is FQNEAQ in the germline V gene (reference sequence). CDR3 bases: TGTGCCAGCAGCTTAGCCTTACAGGGCTACCAAGAGACCCAGTACTTC. Its translation is CASSLALQGYQETQYF.

This clone occurred once. The chain is built from TRBV7-9 and TRBJ1-1; D unresolved. Germline-derived CDR1 and CDR2 are SEHNR and FQNEAQ (reference sequence). V gave up 8 bases and J gave up 0 bases, with 7 bases separating them. The CDR3 consists of 12 residues. Written as DNA, the CDR3 is TGTGCCAGCCGGAGGATGAACACTGAAGCTTTCTTT. Protein: CASRRMNTEAFF. The full variable domain, in which reference TRBV7-9 and TRBJ1-1 provide the parts outside the CDR3, is DTGVSQNPRHKITKRGQNVTFRCDPISEHNRLYWYRQTLGQGPEFLTYFQNEAQLEKSRLLSDRFSAERPKGSFSTLEIQRTEQGDSAMYLCASRRMNTEAFFGQGTRLTVV.

This chain's CDR3 is CASSFGHRGYEQYF. DNA of the CDR3: TGTGCCAGCAGTTTTGGGCACAGGGGCTACGAGCAGTACTTC. V and J are TRBV27 and TRBJ2-7; TRBD1 agrees at 7 bases. The ends lost 3 bases at V and 3 bases at J; junction bases unmatched: 5. Germline V CDR1 and CDR2: MNHEY, SMNVEV (reference sequence). This CDR3 comprises 14 residues.

This chain connects TRBV18 to TRBJ1-3, with D uncertain. V dropped 0 bases and J dropped 0 bases, with 9 bases sitting between them. Per the germline V gene, CDR1 is KGHSH and CDR2 is LQKENI. This CDR3 has 16 amino acids. The CDR3 region is CASSPPRGISGNTIYF. The CDR3 coding sequence is TGTGCCAGCTCACCACCACGAGGAATCTCTGGAAACACCATATATTTT.

The rearrangement links TRBV27 to TRBJ1-1, with D hard to call. Germline values: CDR1 MNHEY, CDR2 SMNVEV (reference sequence). This CDR3 contains 14 residues. Deletions cut 5 bases from V and 1 base from J, with 11 bases between. CDR3 bases: TGTGCCAGCAGTCCCCTATCCCCGAACACTGAAGCTTTCTTT. Residues: CASSPLSPNTEAFF.

The chain uses TRBV30 and TRBJ2-3, with D unresolved. The CDR3 contains 15 residues. V gave up 5 bases and J gave up 0 bases, with 15 bases separating them. Germline V lookup: CDR1 GTSNPN, CDR2 SVGIG (reference sequence). The CDR3 bases are TGTGCCTGGGGTTCACAGAGAACTAGCACAGATACGCAGTATTTT. The encoded protein is CAWGSQRTSTDTQYF.

The CDR3 DNA reads TGTGCCAGCAGCTTCGGGACTGTGCTCGGGGAGCTGTTTTTT. As protein: CASSFGTVLGELFF. This rearrangement joins TRBV7-2 to TRBJ2-2; TRBD2 is a possible D gene (6 bases). The germline gives CDR1 SGHTA, CDR2 FQGNSA. The CDR3 has 14 residues. The V gene lost 3 bases and the J gene lost 7 bases, with 12 bases spanning the gap.

The rearrangement joins TRBV7-3 to TRBJ2-6; weak D call: TRBD1 (6 bases). CDR1 and CDR2 from the germline V gene are SGHTA and FQGTGA. V lost 4 bases to trimming and J lost 2 bases, with 6 bases between them. This CDR3 has 14 amino acids. The CDR3: CASSSGAGANVLTF. The CDR3 DNA follows: TGTGCCAGCAGCTCAGGGGCTGGGGCCAACGTCCTGACTTTC.

The chain employs TRBV7-9 and TRBJ2-3; a weak D match, TRBD2 (5 bases). Germline-derived CDR1 and CDR2 are SEHNR and FQNEAQ (reference sequence). Trimming pared 5 bases from V and 0 bases from J, leaving 21 bases between. The CDR3 runs to 18 residues. The CDR3 DNA reads as TGTGCCAGCAGCCCCGGCGAGGAGGAGTTTGCGAGCACAGATACGCAGTATTTT. This translates into CASSPGEEEFASTDTQYF.

The chain combines TRBV6-1 with TRBJ2-5, with 8 bases identical to TRBD2. Germline-derived CDR1 and CDR2 are MNHNS and SASEGT. The V and J ends lost 3 bases and 5 bases, in that order; junction bases with no gene match: 5. This CDR3 is built from 14 residues. CDR3 amino acids: CASSDGGGAETQYF. The CDR3 DNA sequence: TGTGCCAGCAGTGACGGGGGGGGCGCTGAGACCCAGTACTTC.

This rearrangement joins TRBV3-1 (or the pseudogene TRBV3-2) to TRBJ2-1; 8 bases match TRBD2. V shed 6 bases and J 3 bases; nucleotides not matched to a gene: 7. The CDR3 runs 15 residues. Per the germline V gene, CDR1 is LGHDT and CDR2 is YNNKEL (reference sequence). CDR3 nucleotide sequence: TGTGCCAGCAGTATAGCGGGGACACTCTACAATGAGCAGTTCTTC. Its translation is CASSIAGTLYNEQFF.

This clone was counted a few times. The V and J genes are TRBV2 and TRBJ2-3; the match to TRBD1 covers 7 bases. There are 15 residues in the CDR3. Germline CDR1 SNHLY, CDR2 FYNNEI. V gave up 6 bases and J gave up 6 bases; unmatched junction bases: 12. In nucleotides, the CDR3 is TGTGCCAGCAGCCTACTAGGGGGCGAAGGCGATACGCAGTATTTT. Encoded protein: CASSLLGGEGDTQYF.

The chain employs TRBV20-1 and TRBJ2-5; 8 bases match TRBD2. From germline, CDR1 is DFQATT and CDR2 SNEGSKA (reference sequence). Trimming removed 3 bases from V and 1 base from J; junction bases left unmatched: 7. The CDR3 is 15 amino acids. The chain's CDR3 is CSASYSGEVQETQYF. DNA of the CDR3: TGCAGTGCTAGTTATAGCGGGGAGGTCCAAGAGACCCAGTACTTC.

The chain is built from TRBV19 and TRBJ2-2, with 7 bases fitting TRBD2. From germline, CDR1 is LNHDA and CDR2 SQIVND (reference sequence). This CDR3 contains 15 residues. V was pared by 2 bases and J by 6 bases, with 6 bases of the junction left unmatched. The CDR3 sequence: CASSILRGFAGELFF. The DNA for the CDR3 is TGTGCCAGTAGTATATTGCGGGGGTTTGCCGGGGAGCTGTTTTTT.